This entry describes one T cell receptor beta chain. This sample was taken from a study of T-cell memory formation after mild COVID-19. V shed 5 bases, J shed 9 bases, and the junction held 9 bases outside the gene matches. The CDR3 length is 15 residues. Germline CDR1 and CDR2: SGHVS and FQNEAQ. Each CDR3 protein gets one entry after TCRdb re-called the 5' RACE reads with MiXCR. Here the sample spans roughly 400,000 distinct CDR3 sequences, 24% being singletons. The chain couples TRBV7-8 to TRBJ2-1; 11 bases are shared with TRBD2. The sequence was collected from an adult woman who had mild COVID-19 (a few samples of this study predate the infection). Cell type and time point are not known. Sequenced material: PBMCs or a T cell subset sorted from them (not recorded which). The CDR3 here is CASSPRTSGLVEQFF. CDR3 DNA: TGTGCCAGCAGCCCTCGGACTAGCGGGCTTGTTGAGCAGTTCTTC. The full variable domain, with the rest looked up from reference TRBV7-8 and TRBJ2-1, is GAGVSQSPRYKVAKRGQDVALRCDPISGHVSLFWYQQALGQGPEFLTYFQNEAQLDKSGLPSDRFFAERPEGSVSTLKIQRTQQEDSAVYLCASSPRTSGLVEQFFGPGTRLTVL.